This passage covers 10 T cell receptor beta chains from one sample sequenced in a study of siplizumab effects on memory and regulatory T cells. These receptors have no known antigen. Method: immunoSEQ multiplex PCR; TCRdb's copy keeps in-frame clones and lacks some. This table holds some 9,900 clones, 35% to 55% found once. As described, mixed lymphocyte reaction cells underwent coculture at 37°C for a duration of more than five days. Material for sequencing was CFSE-low (dividing) CD4+ T cells sorted from an allogeneic mixed lymphocyte reaction. The receptor source for this set is a human donor in good health; the cells came from an allogeneic mixed lymphocyte reaction.

This clone came up once. The rearrangement links TRBV11-2 to TRBJ2-7; TRBD2 agrees at 7 bases. Losses at the gene ends were 5 bases for V and 3 bases for J; bases not matched to a gene: 10. CDR1 is SGHAT, CDR2 FQNNGV, per germline. The CDR3 contains 15 residues. In nucleotides, the CDR3 is TGTGCCAGCAGCCGGGGTATGGGCGGGGGCTACGAGCAGTACTTC. The encoded protein is CASSRGMGGGYEQYF.

The chain uses TRBV25-1 and TRBJ2-7; TRBD2 agrees at 9 bases. There are 12 residues in the CDR3. CDR1 and CDR2 (germline): MGHDK, SYGVNS. V was clipped by 6 bases and J by 9 bases; unmatched bases: 6. CDR3 bases: TGTGCCAGCAGGCAGACTAGCGGACTGCAGTACTTC. Translating gives CASRQTSGLQYF.

This chain links TRBV2 with TRBJ1-4, with TRBD1 matching 9 bases. The CDR3 is 15 amino acids. Germline V lookup: CDR1 SNHLY, CDR2 FYNNEI. V lost 6 bases and J lost 8; bases outside the gene matches: 10. CDR3 bases: TGTGCCAGCAGCAAAACAGGGGGCTCTCGGGAAAAACTGTTTTTT. Translation: CASSKTGGSREKLFF.

This clone showed up just a few times. The chain recombines TRBV5-1 with TRBJ1-5, with 10 bases matching TRBD1. V lost 7 bases, J lost 4 bases, and 5 bases stayed unmatched. Per the germline V gene, CDR1 is SGHRS and CDR2 is YFSETQ. This CDR3 is 14 amino acids long. DNA of the CDR3: TGCGCCAGCTCACCGGGACAGGGGAATCAGCCCCAGCATTTT. It codes for CASSPGQGNQPQHF.

This chain links TRBV5-6 with TRBJ1-1; D remains ambiguous. CDR3 length: 13 residues. V was shortened by 7 bases and J by 6 bases, with 16 bases between the two germline ends. The germline V gene encodes CDR1 SGHDT and CDR2 YYEEEE. The CDR3 coding sequence is TGTGCCAGCCACGTCCTTGGGATGGCTGAAGCTTTCTTT. It translates to CASHVLGMAEAFF.

CDR3 region: CASLEQGGHQPQHF. CDR3 nucleotide sequence: TGTGCCAGTCTCGAACAGGGGGGACATCAGCCCCAGCATTTT. The chain uses TRBV19 and TRBJ1-5, with TRBD1 identical over 8 bases. The germline V gene has CDR1 LNHDA and CDR2 SQIVND (reference sequence). The CDR3 runs to 14 residues. The J segment lost 5 bases and the V segment lost 8 bases, leaving 8 bases of the junction unmatched.

V and J are TRBV27 and TRBJ2-3; 9 positions match TRBD2. The V and J ends lost 5 bases and 1 base, in that order; junction bases with no gene match: 7. The CDR3 totals 16 residues. Germline loops: CDR1 MNHEY, CDR2 SMNVEV (reference sequence). The CDR3 DNA sequence: TGTGCCAGCAGTCCCCGTTCTAGCGGGGGCACAGATACGCAGTATTTT. Its protein is CASSPRSSGGTDTQYF.

This clone appeared a few times. The chain combines TRBV20-1 with TRBJ2-7; D is undetermined. The CDR3 consists of 11 residues. The germline V and J ends were trimmed by 7 bases and 0 bases, with 7 bases remaining between them. Germline loops: CDR1 DFQATT, CDR2 SNEGSKA (reference sequence). The CDR3 DNA sequence: TGCAGTGTCCGCGTCTCCTACGAGCAGTACTTC. Translated: CSVRVSYEQYF.

The rearrangement uses TRBV6-1 and TRBJ2-7; D could derive from TRBD1 or TRBD2 (5 bases each). Germline V gene sequence: CDR1 MNHNS, CDR2 SASEGT. This CDR3 is 15 amino acids long. V was cut by 2 bases and J by 7 bases, with 18 bases left in between. CDR3: CASSELAGRGEEQYF. The CDR3 nucleotides are TGTGCCAGCAGTGAATTGGCTGGTAGAGGGGAAGAGCAGTACTTC.

This clone is deemed medium-sized. The chain uses TRBV11-3 and TRBJ2-7; D remains unclear. This CDR3 has 12 amino acids. Trimming left V 2 bases short and J 6 bases short, with 8 bases between. CDR1 and CDR2 from the germline V gene are SGHNT and YENEEA. DNA of the CDR3: TGTGCCAGCAGCTTACACTTGGGCGAGCAGTACTTC. Residues: CASSLHLGEQYF.